This entry is about one T cell receptor (beta chain). These data belong to a study of cytotoxic CD8 clonotypes in ibrutinib-treated CLL. Study context: Enrolment comprised over ten relapsed/refractory and around 15 treatment-naive patients; around 18 were IGHV unmutated. Investigators collected response samples after a median about twelve months of treatment, range 6 to 36.

Assay used: immunoSEQ multiplex PCR; TCRdb lists only in-frame clones, some missing. The sample lists roughly 300,000 clones, 65% to 85% occurring once. Germline lookup yields CDR1 SSHAT and CDR2 FNYEAQ (reference sequence). This CDR3 spans 16 amino acids. Trimming cost V 3 bases and J 1 base, with 12 bases left between them. The clonotype originates from a human donor with chronic lymphocytic leukemia. The chain employs TRBV7-7 and TRBJ2-2; D perhaps matches TRBD1 (5 bases). This specimen was PBMCs, taken at disease progression, from a patient treated with ibrutinib. The CDR3 protein is CASSFGRALNTGELFF. CDR3 bases: TGTGCCAGCAGCTTCGGCAGGGCGCTGAACACCGGGGAGCTGTTTTTT. Full variable domain (outside the CDR3, taken from reference TRBV7-7 and TRBJ2-2): GAGVSQSPRYKVTKRGQDVTLRCDPISSHATLYWYQQALGQGPEFLTYFNYEAQPDKSGLPSDRFSAERPEGSISTLTIQRTEQRDSAMYRCASSFGRALNTGELFFGEGSRLTVL.